The rows below give T cell receptor beta chains drawn from one sample of a study of blood T cell repertoires in COVID-19. The data were produced by immunoSEQ multiplex PCR, yet TCRdb's version contains in-frame clones alone and is incomplete. The sample includes nearly 200,000 clones, around 80% seen only once; the top ten take 6% to 8%. The sample was peripheral blood. The receptors originated from a human donor with acute or convalescent COVID-19. The donor label of this sample is uncertain. The CDR3 runs from the conserved cysteine through the conserved F or W. The D gene is left open where the match is weak. A row's size may be missing; if present it is once, few, many or a size class.

v_call	clone_size	j_call	d_call	cdr3_aa	cdr3_nt
TRBV6-5	-	TRBJ2-7	-	CASRPTGRFYEQYF	TGTGCCAGCAGGCCGACAGGCCGCTTTTACGAGCAGTACTTC
TRBV30	few	TRBJ1-1	-	CASQDTRSSEAFF	TGTGCCTCCCAGGACACCAGGAGCTCTGAAGCTTTCTTT
TRBV19	-	TRBJ1-5	-	CASSTSHRYSNQPQHF	TGTGCCAGTAGTACCAGTCACCGATATAGCAATCAGCCCCAGCATTTT
TRBV6-5	-	TRBJ2-7	TRBD1	CASRLDRGGSYEQYF	TGTGCCAGCAGGCTAGACAGGGGTGGATCCTACGAGCAGTACTTC
TRBV6-5	-	TRBJ2-1	-	CASSYLHGGSYNEQFF	TGTGCCAGCAGTTACCTCCACGGGGGCTCCTACAATGAGCAGTTCTTC
TRBV29-1	-	TRBJ1-2	-	CSVSASNYGYTF	TGCAGCGTTTCAGCGTCTAACTATGGCTACACCTTC
TRBV2	-	TRBJ2-3	-	CASSEARADTQYF	TGTGCCAGCAGTGAAGCGCGCGCAGATACGCAGTATTTT
TRBV5-1	-	TRBJ2-1	TRBD2	CASSLAPRLASNEQFF	TGCGCCAGCAGCTTGGCCCCGAGACTAGCGAGCAATGAGCAGTTCTTC
TRBV28	-	TRBJ1-5	-	CASSLGQGRRNQPQHF	TGTGCCAGCAGTTTGGGGCAGGGGCGACGCAATCAGCCCCAGCATTTT
TRBV5-1	few	TRBJ1-2	TRBD1	CASSLTPTGVDGYTF	TGCGCCAGCAGCTTGACCCCGACAGGGGTAGATGGCTACACCTTC
TRBV9	-	TRBJ1-1	TRBD1	CASSTRQGATEAFF	TGTGCCAGCAGCACCAGACAGGGGGCAACTGAAGCTTTCTTT
TRBV4-3	-	TRBJ1-1	-	CASSGGGGRTEAFF	TGCGCCAGCAGCGGAGGAGGAGGGCGGACTGAAGCTTTCTTT
TRBV10-3	-	TRBJ2-5	-	CAISDKREETQYF	TGTGCCATCAGTGATAAGCGGGAAGAGACCCAGTACTTC
TRBV2	-	TRBJ2-6	-	CASSVQGFGANVLTF	TGTGCCAGCAGTGTACAGGGATTTGGGGCCAACGTCCTGACTTTC
TRBV7-9	few	TRBJ2-3	TRBD2	CASSKLAGVGDTQYF	TGTGCCAGCAGCAAACTAGCGGGAGTCGGAGATACGCAGTATTTT
TRBV5-5	-	TRBJ1-5	-	CASSPEGGYSNQPQHF	TGTGCCAGCAGCCCGGAGGGTGGGTATAGCAATCAGCCCCAGCATTTT
TRBV2	few	TRBJ1-5	-	CASSEGGGRLNQPQHF	TGTGCCAGCAGTGAAGGGGGGGGCAGGCTAAATCAGCCCCAGCATTTT
TRBV2	-	TRBJ1-5	TRBD1	CASSHPRDRPYSNQPQHF	TGTGCCAGCAGCCACCCCCGGGACAGGCCCTATAGCAATCAGCCCCAGCATTTT
TRBV18	-	TRBJ1-2	TRBD1	CASSPGTDNYGYTF	TGTGCCAGCTCTCCCGGGACAGACAACTATGGCTACACCTTC
TRBV28	-	TRBJ1-2	TRBD1	CASSPTLQGLTGYGYTF	TGTGCCAGCAGTCCGACCTTACAGGGGCTGACTGGCTATGGCTACACCTTC
TRBV29-1	-	TRBJ2-1	-	CSVTQGHEQFF	TGCAGCGTCACACAGGGCCATGAGCAGTTCTTC
TRBV5-1	-	TRBJ2-1	-	CASFARPGAYNEQFF	TGCGCCAGCTTCGCCCGGCCGGGAGCCTACAATGAGCAGTTCTTC
TRBV19	-	TRBJ2-6	TRBD1	CASSDRGSGANVLTF	TGTGCCAGTAGTGACAGGGGGAGCGGGGCCAACGTCCTGACTTTC
TRBV19	-	TRBJ2-7	TRBD2	CASSTLTSGREEQYF	TGTGCCAGTAGTACTCTGACTAGCGGGAGGGAAGAGCAGTACTTC
TRBV21-1	few	TRBJ2-1	-	CASSKSGDRVYNEQFF	TGTGCCAGCAGCAAATCCGGGGACAGGGTCTACAATGAGCAGTTCTTC
TRBV6-5	-	TRBJ1-2	TRBD1	CASATGPINYGYTF	TGTGCCAGCGCGACAGGGCCGATTAACTATGGCTACACCTTC
TRBV7-2	-	TRBJ2-7	TRBD2	CASSFSGASGSYEQYF	TGTGCCAGCAGCTTCTCCGGGGCCAGCGGGAGTTACGAGCAGTACTTC
TRBV7-6	-	TRBJ1-2	TRBD1	CASSLAGTGISGYTF	TGTGCCAGCAGCTTAGCGGGGACAGGGATCTCTGGCTACACCTTC
TRBV4-3	-	TRBJ1-6	-	CASSQEGPPRHNSPLHF	TGCGCCAGCAGCCAAGAGGGGCCTCCGCGACATAATTCACCCCTCCACTTT
TRBV30	once	TRBJ1-2	TRBD1	CAWSRPGQPIFGYTF	TGTGCCTGGAGCCGACCGGGACAGCCTATCTTTGGCTACACCTTC
TRBV5-1	few	TRBJ2-5	TRBD2	CASSRGLAVQETQYF	TGCGCCAGCAGCCGGGGACTAGCGGTACAAGAGACCCAGTACTTC
TRBV9	-	TRBJ2-3	-	CASSVAGDTQYF	TGTGCCAGCAGCGTGGCGGGAGATACGCAGTATTTT
TRBV18	-	TRBJ1-5	TRBD1	CASSRDRNQPQHF	TGTGCCAGCTCAAGGGACAGAAATCAGCCCCAGCATTTT
TRBV25-1	-	TRBJ2-7	TRBD1	CASSDSARTGQRYEQYF	TGTGCCAGCAGTGATTCCGCGAGGACAGGGCAACGCTACGAGCAGTACTTC
TRBV5-4	-	TRBJ2-1	-	CASSFPKSGSYNEQFF	TGTGCCAGCAGCTTCCCCAAGAGCGGGTCTTACAATGAGCAGTTCTTC
TRBV6-5	-	TRBJ1-4	-	CASSYSGVGEKLFF	TGTGCCAGCAGTTACTCAGGGGTGGGGGAAAAACTGTTTTTT
TRBV27	-	TRBJ1-3	-	CASKAQGGNTIYF	TGTGCCAGCAAAGCCCAGGGAGGGAACACCATATATTTT
TRBV7-9	-	TRBJ1-2	TRBD1	CASSLARTGGIYGYTF	TGTGCCAGCAGCTTAGCTAGGACAGGGGGCATCTATGGCTACACCTTC
TRBV18	-	TRBJ2-5	-	CASSPSAGRQETQYF	TGTGCCAGCTCACCAAGTGCGGGGCGACAAGAGACCCAGTACTTC
TRBV5-1	-	TRBJ1-1	TRBD1	CASRQGADTEAFF	TGCGCCAGCAGACAGGGGGCGGATACTGAAGCTTTCTTT
TRBV3-1/TRBV3-2	-	TRBJ2-7	-	CASSQANSYEQYF	TGTGCCAGCAGCCAAGCAAACTCCTACGAGCAGTACTTC
TRBV28	-	TRBJ2-3	-	CASSLSGPDTQYF	TGTGCCAGCAGTTTATCAGGGCCAGATACGCAGTATTTT
TRBV30	-	TRBJ2-1	-	CAWSSRTLNNEQFF	TGTGCCTGGAGTTCTCGTACCCTAAACAATGAGCAGTTCTTC
TRBV5-1	-	TRBJ2-1	-	CASSLQGSSSYNEQFF	TGCGCCAGCAGCTTGCAGGGTTCCAGCTCCTACAATGAGCAGTTCTTC
TRBV27	-	TRBJ1-1	TRBD1	CASSLAGTGHTEAFF	TGTGCCAGCAGTTTAGCCGGGACAGGGCACACTGAAGCTTTCTTT
TRBV25-1	-	TRBJ2-7	TRBD1	CASSDTARGSYEQYF	TGTGCCAGCAGTGATACGGCCAGGGGGTCCTACGAGCAGTACTTC
TRBV5-6	-	TRBJ2-3	-	CASSLAVPDTQYF	TGTGCCAGCAGCTTGGCCGTCCCAGATACGCAGTATTTT
TRBV5-6	-	TRBJ1-5	-	CASSLGALPGGNQPQHF	TGTGCCAGCAGCTTGGGAGCTCTACCCGGGGGCAATCAGCCCCAGCATTTT
TRBV9	-	TRBJ1-1	-	CASSVAGDTEAFF	TGTGCCAGCAGCGTAGCGGGTGACACTGAAGCTTTCTTT
TRBV7-2	-	TRBJ2-1	-	CASSFSSSYNEQFF	TGTGCCAGCAGCTTTTCGAGCTCCTACAATGAGCAGTTCTTC
TRBV24-1	-	TRBJ1-1	-	CATSESGNTEAFF	TGTGCCACCAGTGAATCGGGGAACACTGAAGCTTTCTTT
TRBV3-1/TRBV3-2	many	TRBJ1-1	-	CASSRAAGGHTEAFF	TGTGCCAGCAGCCGGGCGGCGGGGGGCCACACTGAAGCTTTCTTT
TRBV4-2	-	TRBJ2-3	-	CASSQEGGNTDTQYF	TGTGCCAGCAGCCAAGAGGGGGGTAACACAGATACGCAGTATTTT
TRBV5-4	-	TRBJ2-3	TRBD1	CASSLRSTGGGADTQYF	TGTGCCAGCAGCTTGAGGTCGACAGGGGGCGGCGCAGATACGCAGTATTTT